The 18 T cell receptor beta chains listed next were all sequenced from one sample in a study of cytomegalovirus exposure and HLA in healthy donors. The study ran its PCR with 60 Vbeta and 13 Jbeta primers. Method: immunoSEQ multiplex PCR; TCRdb's copy keeps in-frame clones and lacks some. The sample holds approximately 180,000 clones, 80% to 85% seen once. The sample consisted of PBMCs. These receptors were obtained from a woman aged 30 to 39 in good health and CMV-seronegative.

The V gene is TRBV4-1, the J gene TRBJ1-2; TRBD1 matches at 9 bases. This CDR3 region has 14 residues. Germline CDR1 and CDR2: MGHRA and YSYEKL. V lost 3 bases and J lost 4; bases outside the gene matches: 3. The CDR3 nucleotides are TGCGCCAGCAGCCAGGGACAGGGAGGCTATGGCTACACCTTC. Amino acids: CASSQGQGGYGYTF.

The V and J genes are TRBV7-3 and TRBJ2-2; 9 positions match TRBD2. Per the germline V gene, CDR1 is SGHTA and CDR2 is FQGTGA. This CDR3 region has 15 residues. J lost 4 bases, V lost 2 bases, and 2 bases had no gene match. This CDR3 reads CASSLAGGVTGELFF. In DNA form, the CDR3 reads TGTGCCAGCAGCTTAGCGGGAGGGGTCACCGGGGAGCTGTTTTTT.

Turning to this clone: The sample carries other DNA sequences with the same CDR3. V usage is TRBV19 and J usage is TRBJ2-7; 10 nucleotides align to TRBD1. Germline assignment: CDR1 LNHDA and CDR2 SQIVND (reference sequence). The J segment lost 2 bases and the V segment lost 5 bases, leaving 3 bases of the junction unmatched. The CDR3 is 14 residues long. CDR3 loop: CASSLGTGAYEQYF. The CDR3 nucleotides are TGTGCCAGTAGTCTAGGGACAGGGGCCTACGAGCAGTACTTC. Combining the CDR3 with reference TRBV19 and TRBJ2-7 gives the whole variable domain DGGITQSPKYLFRKEGQNVTLSCEQNLNHDAMYWYRQDPGQGLRLIYYSQIVNDFQKGDIAEGYSVSREKKESFPLTVTSAQKNPTAFYLCASSLGTGAYEQYFGPGTRLTVT.

This clone was detected once. The rearrangement joins TRBV5-1 to TRBJ2-2; 7 nucleotides line up with TRBD1. This CDR3 spans 15 amino acids. V gave up 7 bases and J gave up 1 base; unmatched junction bases: 7. Germline V gene lookup returns CDR1 SGHRS and CDR2 YFSETQ. The CDR3 spells CASDGRTGNTGELFF. DNA for the CDR3: TGCGCCAGCGACGGAAGGACAGGGAACACCGGGGAGCTGTTTTTT.

The CDR3 region is CATSGGQGAIPSNEKLFF. The CDR3 nucleotides are TGTGCCACCAGCGGAGGACAGGGGGCGATTCCGTCTAATGAAAAACTGTTTTTT. This chain joins TRBV15 and TRBJ1-4; 11 bases match TRBD1. CDR3 size: 18 residues. Unmatched junction bases numbered 11, after V lost 5 bases and J lost 3 bases. Per the germline V gene, CDR1 is LNHNV and CDR2 is YYDKDF (reference sequence).

This clone was detected once. V is TRBV19 and J is TRBJ2-5; D may be TRBD1 (6 bases). Germline V gene sequence: CDR1 LNHDA, CDR2 SQIVND (reference sequence). The V and J ends lost 5 bases and 3 bases respectively, with 16 bases between them. The CDR3 has 15 residues. CDR3 protein: CASSARGYGKETQYF. The CDR3 coding sequence is TGTGCCAGTAGTGCCAGGGGCTACGGAAAAGAGACCCAGTACTTC.

The chain employs TRBV2 and TRBJ1-6; 7 nucleotides align to TRBD1. The CDR3 spans 13 residues. The germline V gene encodes CDR1 SNHLY and CDR2 FYNNEI. J was trimmed by 4 bases and V by 8 bases; bases with no gene match: 2. The CDR3 loop is CASRDRYNSPLHF. Written as DNA, the CDR3 is TGTGCCAGCCGGGACAGATATAATTCACCCCTCCACTTT.

This chain uses TRBV10-3 with TRBJ2-1, with D unclear. V was clipped by 8 bases and J by 6 bases, with 11 bases between them. Looked up from germline, CDR1 is ENHRY and CDR2 is SYGVKD. CDR3 length: 12 residues. The CDR3 loop is CAIWSPGNEQFF. The CDR3 bases are TGTGCCATCTGGTCTCCCGGCAATGAGCAGTTCTTC.

The chain has TRBV5-5 and TRBJ1-5; 7 nucleotides line up with TRBD1. The V gene end was trimmed by 3 bases and the J gene end by 5 bases; junction bases not matched to a gene: 2. Per germline, CDR1 SGHKS and CDR2 YYEKEE (reference sequence). The CDR3 is 13 amino acids. The CDR3 DNA reads as TGTGCCAGCAGCTCTACAGGGGATCAGCCCCAGCATTTT. Amino acids: CASSSTGDQPQHF.

This clone was observed once. The genes are TRBV19 and TRBJ1-4; D is ambiguous. Germline values: CDR1 LNHDA, CDR2 SQIVND (reference sequence). Trimming removed 0 bases from V and 4 bases from J, with 6 bases in between. CDR3 length equals 14 residues. The CDR3 DNA reads as TGTGCCAGTAGTATAGACACAGTTAATGAAAAACTGTTTTTT. Its translation is CASSIDTVNEKLFF.

V gene TRBV15 combines with J gene TRBJ2-3; D ambiguous. Trimming pared 3 bases from V and 1 base from J, leaving 14 bases between. There are 16 residues in the CDR3. Germline V gene sequence: CDR1 LNHNV, CDR2 YYDKDF (reference sequence). The CDR3 region has the DNA TGTGCCACCAGCAGCCCGGGTCGGTCCCGCACAGATACGCAGTATTTT. Translated: CATSSPGRSRTDTQYF. Together with reference TRBV15 and TRBJ2-3, the CDR3 gives the full variable domain: DAMVIQNPRYQVTQFGKPVTLSCSQTLNHNVMYWYQQKSSQAPKLLFHYYDKDFNNEADTPDNFQSRRPNTSFCFLDIRSPGLGDTAMYLCATSSPGRSRTDTQYFGPGTRLTVL.

CDR3 region: CSVEDLEGFDTQYF. CDR3 sequence (DNA): TGCAGCGTTGAAGATCTAGAAGGTTTTGATACGCAGTATTTT. The chain is built from TRBV29-1 and TRBJ2-3; D not certain. The germline V gene has CDR1 SQVTM and CDR2 ANQGSEA. This CDR3 comprises 14 residues. Trimming left V 0 bases short and J 6 bases short, with 13 bases between.

Note on this clone: The sample carries other DNA sequences with the same CDR3. This rearrangement joins TRBV2 to TRBJ1-2, with a weak D call TRBD1 (5 bases). Germline CDR1 is SNHLY and CDR2 is FYNNEI. The ends were cut back, 4 bases at V and 4 bases at J, with 16 bases in the middle. The CDR3 extends over 15 amino acids. CDR3 coding DNA: TGTGCCAGCAGTGTGCTCAGGGCGCCGGGCTATGGCTACACCTTC. It specifies CASSVLRAPGYGYTF. Full variable domain (outside the CDR3, taken from reference TRBV2 and TRBJ1-2): EPEVTQTPSHQVTQMGQEVILRCVPISNHLYFYWYRQILGQKVEFLVSFYNNEISEKSEIFDDQFSVERPDGSNFTLKIRSTKLEDSAMYFCASSVLRAPGYGYTFGSGTRLTVV.

This chain joins TRBV7-2 and TRBJ1-5, with D possibly matching TRBD1 (5 bases). The CDR3 is 14 amino acids. Deletions cut 1 base from V and 6 bases from J, with 10 bases between. The V gene's germline CDR1 is SGHTA and CDR2 FQGNSA. In DNA form, the CDR3 reads TGTGCCAGCAGCTTAGACCAGGGTGGTCAGCCCCAGCATTTT. Amino acid sequence: CASSLDQGGQPQHF.

This chain connects TRBV25-1 to TRBJ1-6; D unresolved. Trimming removed 3 bases at V and 15 bases at J, with 15 bases between. CDR3 size: 13 residues. Germline CDR1 MGHDK, CDR2 SYGVNS. CDR3 region: CASSDLTRYILHF. CDR3 DNA sequence: TGTGCCAGCAGTGACTTGACACGGTATATCCTCCACTTT.

This chain links TRBV10-3 with TRBJ2-7; 12 positions agree with TRBD2. J lost 4 bases, V lost 4 bases, and 2 bases had no gene match. The CDR3 contains 14 residues. CDR1 is ENHRY and CDR2 is SYGVKD in the germline V gene. CDR3 DNA sequence: TGTGCCATCAGTGGGACTAGCGGGACATACGAGCAGTACTTC. Protein: CAISGTSGTYEQYF.

This clone was counted between two and nine times. The chain has TRBV5-4 and TRBJ1-2; possible D gene TRBD1, 5 bases. Germline assignment: CDR1 SGHNT and CDR2 YYREEE (reference sequence). The CDR3 length is 12 residues. With 5 bases removed from V and 5 bases from J, the gap between germline ends came to 10 bases. CDR3 sequence reads: CASSSDIYGYTF. CDR3 sequence (DNA): TGTGCCAGCAGTTCGGACATTTATGGCTACACCTTC. The full variable domain, its missing parts supplied by reference TRBV5-4 and TRBJ1-2, is ETGVTQSPTHLIKTRGQQVTLRCSSQSGHNTVSWYQQALGQGPQFIFQYYREEENGRGNFPPRFSGLQFPNYSSELNVNALELDDSALYLCASSSDIYGYTFGSGTRLTVV.

V is TRBV28 and J is TRBJ1-2, with D possibly matching TRBD1 (5 bases). CDR1 is MDHEN and CDR2 is SYDVKM in the germline V gene. V lost 6 bases, J lost 0 bases, and 11 bases lay in between. CDR3 length equals 14 residues. This CDR3 is CASRLDTTNYGYTF. CDR3 in DNA: TGTGCCAGCAGGTTGGACACCACTAACTATGGCTACACCTTC.